The 24 T cell receptor beta chains given below trace back to one sample, sequenced in a study of Ad26.COV2.S vaccination and SARS-CoV-2 variants. TCRdb's copy holds only in-frame clones and misses some; the assay was immunoSEQ multiplex PCR. The data contain roughly 250,000 clones, roughly 87% of them singletons. The treatment here: some 20 received Ad26.COV2.S at low or high dose, single or two shots; 5 received placebo; per-sample allocation not given. Samples analyzed were those drawn on day 63 after the first vaccine or placebo injection. Source: peripheral blood, taken in a trial of Ad26.COV2.S vaccine versus placebo. All receptors come from a person between 18 and 59 years old who received the Ad26.COV2.S COVID-19 vaccine or a placebo.

The J gene is TRBJ1-2, the V gene TRBV7-9; no clear D gene. V lost 3 bases and J 10 bases, leaving 12 bases between the germline ends. Germline V lookup: CDR1 SEHNR, CDR2 FQNEAQ (reference sequence). The CDR3 totals 12 residues. As DNA, the CDR3 is TGTGCCAGCAGCTTTCCAGACCCTTCCTACACCTTC. As protein: CASSFPDPSYTF.

This clone was seen just once. The V gene is TRBV14, the J gene TRBJ2-1, with 7 bases that match TRBD2. V shed 2 bases, J shed 10 bases, and the junction held 20 bases outside the gene matches. The CDR3 covers 18 residues. Germline assignment: CDR1 SGHDN and CDR2 FVKESK. The CDR3 spells CASSQSGAGTRVQIEQFF. CDR3 coding DNA: TGTGCCAGCAGCCAAAGTGGAGCGGGGACGCGGGTCCAAATAGAGCAGTTCTTC.

CDR3 loop: CASSLGADTQYF. The CDR3 DNA follows: TGTGCCAGCAGCTTAGGGGCAGATACGCAGTATTTT. This sequence joins TRBV7-9 and TRBJ2-3; D remains ambiguous. CDR3 size: 12 residues. CDR1 is SEHNR and CDR2 is FQNEAQ in the germline V gene (reference sequence). Trimming took 1 base from V and 4 from J, leaving 3 bases between them.

The J gene is TRBJ2-2, the V gene TRBV5-4; 8 bases are shared with TRBD1. CDR1 and CDR2 from the germline V gene are SGHNT and YYREEE (reference sequence). This CDR3 has 15 residues. V lost 4 bases, J lost 5 bases, and 7 bases stayed unmatched. The CDR3 DNA follows: TGTGCCAGCAGCCCCAGGGGGCTCGGAACCGGGGAGCTGTTTTTT. Its translation: CASSPRGLGTGELFF.

In regard to this clone: The identical CDR3 is also encoded by other nucleotide sequences in the sample. The chain uses TRBV7-2 and TRBJ2-1, with TRBD1 matching over 10 bases. The V gene's germline CDR1 is SGHTA and CDR2 FQGNSA. This CDR3 is built from 15 residues. The junction had 2 bases not matched to a gene; V was cut back by 5 bases and J by 1 base. CDR3 nucleotide sequence: TGTGCCAGCAGCCTGGACAGGGGGTCCTACAATGAGCAGTTCTTC. This sequence encodes CASSLDRGSYNEQFF.

Comments on this clone: A read error is possible here, since a much larger clone lies one base away. This rearrangement joins TRBV12-3 or TRBV12-4 to TRBJ2-2; no clear D. Between the trimmed V and J ends, which lost 0 bases and 1 base, there was a span of 0 bases. The CDR3 contains 13 residues. CDR3 sequence reads: CASSLANTGELFF. CDR3 DNA: TGTGCCAGCAGTTTAGCGAACACCGGGGAGCTGTTTTTT.

The chain has TRBV19 and TRBJ2-5; TRBD1 aligns across 7 bases. Germline V gene lookup returns CDR1 LNHDA and CDR2 SQIVND (reference sequence). The CDR3 runs 16 residues. The V segment lost 2 bases and the J segment 4 bases; nucleotides outside the gene matches: 10. CDR3 coding DNA: TGTGCCAGTAGTATAACGGGGACAGCCAGACGAGAGACCCAGTACTTC. This gives the protein CASSITGTARRETQYF.

The chain carries TRBV13 and TRBJ1-3, with unresolved D. Germline CDR1 is PRHDT and CDR2 is FYEKMQ (reference sequence). V lost 5 bases, J lost 0 bases, and 11 bases lay in between. This CDR3 comprises 15 residues. The CDR3 DNA reads TGTGCCAGCAGCCCAGAACCCCGCTCTGGAAACACCATATATTTT. Amino acid sequence: CASSPEPRSGNTIYF.

The chain recombines TRBV5-1 with TRBJ2-4; a weak D match, TRBD2 (6 bases). CDR3 length equals 14 residues. V lost 0 bases, J lost 3 bases, and 7 bases lay in between. The V gene's germline CDR1 is SGHRS and CDR2 YFSETQ. The CDR3 protein is CASSLAGGKNIQYF. Here the CDR3 DNA reads TGCGCCAGCAGCTTGGCCGGGGGCAAAAACATTCAGTACTTC.

J is TRBJ2-7 and V is TRBV18; D not certain. Trimming removed 3 bases at V and 5 bases at J, with 14 bases between. Germline CDR1 KGHSH, CDR2 LQKENI. The length of the CDR3 is 14 residues. CDR3 coding DNA: TGTGCCAGCTCACCTCCTGAGACGGATGACGAGCAGTACGTC. Amino acid sequence: CASSPPETDDEQYV.

The chain joins TRBV6-5 to TRBJ2-2; 9 bases match TRBD1. CDR1 and CDR2 (germline): MNHEY, SVGAGI. The CDR3 extends over 14 amino acids. V was clipped by 5 bases and J by 4 bases; unmatched bases: 2. CDR3 sequence: CASSPQGATGELFF. The DNA of the CDR3 is TGTGCCAGCAGTCCACAGGGGGCCACCGGGGAGCTGTTTTTT.

This clone was found once. Other DNA sequences in this specimen translate into the identical CDR3. The gene calls are TRBV19 and TRBJ1-5; perhaps TRBD1 as D (6 bases). Germline assignment: CDR1 LNHDA and CDR2 SQIVND (reference sequence). The ends were cut back, 3 bases at V and 1 base at J, with 7 bases in the middle. The CDR3 has 14 amino acids. The DNA of the CDR3 is TGTGCCAGTAGTATCACAGGGAGCAATCAGCCCCAGCATTTT. Encoded protein: CASSITGSNQPQHF.

This clone was counted a single time. The rearrangement joins TRBV19 to TRBJ2-1; D unresolved. CDR1 LNHDA and CDR2 SQIVND come from the germline V gene (reference sequence). The CDR3 extends over 15 amino acids. V shed 10 bases and J shed 0 bases, with 16 bases lying between them. In DNA form, the CDR3 reads TGTGCCACCAGAAGGGCCCCGAGCTCCTACAATGAGCAGTTCTTC. Protein sequence: CATRRAPSSYNEQFF.

This clone appeared a few times. This chain joins TRBV7-9 and TRBJ1-1, with 7 bases lining up with TRBD1. Germline V gene sequence: CDR1 SEHNR, CDR2 FQNEAQ (reference sequence). V lost 5 bases to trimming and J lost 1 base; unmatched junction nucleotides: 7. CDR3 length equals 15 residues. As DNA, the CDR3 is TGTGCCAGCAGCCGTGGGACAGTTCAGAACACTGAAGCTTTCTTT. Residues: CASSRGTVQNTEAFF.

V gene TRBV5-1 combines with J gene TRBJ2-3; D not resolved. CDR1 is SGHRS, CDR2 YFSETQ, per germline. Between the trimmed V and J ends, which lost 0 bases and 4 bases, there was a span of 12 bases. The CDR3 extends over 15 amino acids. CDR3 sequence reads: CASSLDGSEADTQYF. CDR3 sequence (DNA): TGCGCCAGCAGCTTGGACGGGTCAGAAGCAGATACGCAGTATTTT.

This chain links TRBV13 with TRBJ2-2; 8 bases line up with TRBD2. Germline V gene sequence: CDR1 PRHDT, CDR2 FYEKMQ (reference sequence). Trimming at V came to 6 bases and at J to 5 bases, leaving 14 bases not matched to a gene. The CDR3 spans 17 residues. This CDR3 is CASRSGSRGGPTGELFF. The CDR3 DNA is TGTGCCAGCAGGTCCGGCAGCCGGGGGGGGCCAACCGGGGAGCTGTTTTTT.

The table lists this clone with a few counts. The chain combines TRBV9 with TRBJ2-3; D unresolved. CDR1 and CDR2 (germline): SGDLS, YYNGEE. V was pared by 7 bases and J by 3 bases, with 21 bases between. The CDR3 extends over 16 amino acids. The CDR3 loop reads CASSPVMAVSTDTQYF. CDR3 bases: TGTGCCAGCTCCCCCGTTATGGCAGTGTCGACAGATACGCAGTATTTT.

The chain has TRBV11-2 and TRBJ1-2; D not certain. The germline V gene encodes CDR1 SGHAT and CDR2 FQNNGV. V gave up 2 bases and J gave up 1 base, with 11 bases separating them. The CDR3 contains 15 residues. The CDR3 DNA sequence: TGTGCCAGCAGCTTAACCACAGACCTTAACTATGGCTACACCTTC. Protein: CASSLTTDLNYGYTF.

This clone was detected many times. The V and J genes are TRBV9 and TRBJ2-3; no clear D. Between the trimmed V and J ends, which lost 4 bases and 4 bases, there was a span of 10 bases. Germline V CDR1 and CDR2: SGDLS, YYNGEE. The CDR3 length is 13 residues. CDR3 amino acids: CASSTSAADTQYF. CDR3 DNA: TGTGCCAGCAGCACCTCGGCGGCAGATACGCAGTATTTT.

The chain joins TRBV11-2 to TRBJ1-4, with a weak D call TRBD1 (5 bases). The CDR3 extends over 14 amino acids. Germline loops: CDR1 SGHAT, CDR2 FQNNGV. V gave up 1 base and J gave up 4 bases, with 7 bases separating them. CDR3 sequence reads: CASSLGGGNEKLFF. The CDR3 nucleotides are TGTGCCAGCAGCTTAGGGGGCGGTAATGAAAAACTGTTTTTT.

The rearrangement joins TRBV18 to TRBJ2-5, with D uncertain. This CDR3 contains 13 residues. The V gene's germline CDR1 is KGHSH and CDR2 LQKENI. V lost 3 bases and J 7 bases, leaving 12 bases between the germline ends. The CDR3 DNA reads TGTGCCAGCTCACCTCCTTCGTGGAGGACCCAGTACTTC. It yields the protein CASSPPSWRTQYF.

The chain is built from TRBV23-1 and TRBJ2-7; TRBD2 agrees at 12 bases. TRBV23-1 qualifies as an ORF whose function is uncertain. Trimming removed 2 bases from V and 7 bases from J; junction bases left unmatched: 15. This CDR3 is built from 18 residues. The CDR3 DNA follows: TGCGCCAGCAGTCAACCCTCCCCTAGCGGGAGGGCCGGGGGGGAGCAGTACGTC. It encodes CASSQPSPSGRAGGEQYV.

This chain joins TRBV6-5 and TRBJ1-1, with D maybe TRBD1 (5 bases). The CDR3 covers 14 residues. Germline CDR1 MNHEY, CDR2 SVGAGI. Trimming took off 0 bases at V and 3 bases at J, with 8 bases between the two ends. CDR3 sequence: CASSYSWGDTEAFF. DNA of the CDR3: TGTGCCAGCAGTTACTCTTGGGGGGACACTGAAGCTTTCTTT.

The rearrangement uses TRBV5-8 and TRBJ1-2, with 7 bases fitting TRBD1. Germline V CDR1 and CDR2: SGHTS, YDEGEE. J lost 4 bases, V lost 3 bases, and 12 bases had no gene match. This CDR3 contains 16 residues. CDR3 region: CASSWTGGTVIYGYTF. CDR3 DNA sequence: TGTGCCAGCAGCTGGACCGGCGGGACAGTGATCTATGGCTACACCTTC.